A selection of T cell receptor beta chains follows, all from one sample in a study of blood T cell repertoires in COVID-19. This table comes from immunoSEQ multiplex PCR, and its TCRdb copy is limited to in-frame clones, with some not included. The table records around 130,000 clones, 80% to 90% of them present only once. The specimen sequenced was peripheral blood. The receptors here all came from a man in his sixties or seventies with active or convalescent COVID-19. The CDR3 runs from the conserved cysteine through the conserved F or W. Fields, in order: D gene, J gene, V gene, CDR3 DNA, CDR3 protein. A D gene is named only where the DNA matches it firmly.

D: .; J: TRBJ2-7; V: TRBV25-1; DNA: TGTGCCAGCAGTGTTACAGGGTTGGGCGAGCAGTACTTC; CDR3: CASSVTGLGEQYF
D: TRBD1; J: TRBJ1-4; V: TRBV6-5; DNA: TGTGCCAGCAAGGGGGCACCAGTTTATACCGAAAAACTGTTTTTT; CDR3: CASKGAPVYTEKLFF
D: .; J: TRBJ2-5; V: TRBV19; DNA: TGTGCCAGTAGCCTATCGGGGGTTGAGACCCAGTACTTC; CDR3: CASSLSGVETQYF
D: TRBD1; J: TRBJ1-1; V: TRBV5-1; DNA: TGCGCCAGCAGCTTGTCAGTAGGGACAGGGAACACTGAAGCTTTCTTT; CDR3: CASSLSVGTGNTEAFF
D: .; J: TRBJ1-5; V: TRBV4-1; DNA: TGCGCCAGCAGCCGCGGGGACGGGAAGCCCCAGCATTTT; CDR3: CASSRGDGKPQHF
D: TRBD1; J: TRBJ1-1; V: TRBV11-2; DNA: TGTGCCAGCAGCTTAGCTTCAGGGGGGAAGGCTTTCTTT; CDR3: CASSLASGGKAFF
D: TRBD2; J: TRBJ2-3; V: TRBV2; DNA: TGTGCCAGCAGTGATGTTAGCGGGAGCACAGATACGCAGTATTTT; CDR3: CASSDVSGSTDTQYF
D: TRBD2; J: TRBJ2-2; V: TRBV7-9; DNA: TGTGCCAGCAGCTTAGGGAGCGGGAGCACCGGGGAGCTGTTTTTT; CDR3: CASSLGSGSTGELFF
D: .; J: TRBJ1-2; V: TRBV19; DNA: TGTGCCAGTAGTATGGGCGGGGTTGGAGGCTACACCTTC; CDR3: CASSMGGVGGYTF
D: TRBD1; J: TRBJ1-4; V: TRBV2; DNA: TGTGCCAGCAGTGAAATGGCAGGGGGCCCAGGACTGTTTTTT; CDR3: CASSEMAGGPGLFF
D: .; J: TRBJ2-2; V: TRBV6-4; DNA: TGTGCCAGCAGTGGATCTGGAGCAACCGGGGAGCTGTTTTTT; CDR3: CASSGSGATGELFF
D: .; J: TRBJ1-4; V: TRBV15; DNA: TGTGCCACCAGCAGAGATACGGGAGGGAATGAAAAACTGTTTTTT; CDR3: CATSRDTGGNEKLFF
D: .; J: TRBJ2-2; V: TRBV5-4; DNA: TGTGCCAGCAGCTTGGATGGGAGGTGGGAGCTGTTTTTT; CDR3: CASSLDGRWELFF
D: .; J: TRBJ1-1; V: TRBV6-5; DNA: TGTGCCAGCAGACCCACCGGGACATCAGAAGCTTTCTTT; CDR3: CASRPTGTSEAFF
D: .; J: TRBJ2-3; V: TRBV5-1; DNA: TGCGCCAGCAGCTGGTCCGGAGGAGGCACAGATACGCAGTATTTT; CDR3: CASSWSGGGTDTQYF
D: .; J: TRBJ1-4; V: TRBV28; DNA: TGTGCCAGCAGTGCACCTGCCACCGGTGAAAAACTGTTTTTT; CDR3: CASSAPATGEKLFF
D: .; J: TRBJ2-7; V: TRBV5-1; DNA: TGCGCCAGCAGCACCTCATGGGGCGAAATTAACGAGCAGTACTTC; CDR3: CASSTSWGEINEQYF
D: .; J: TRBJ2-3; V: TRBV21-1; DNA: TGTGCCGGGACGGGTAGCGGGAGCACAGATACGCAGTATTTT; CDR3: CAGTGSGSTDTQYF
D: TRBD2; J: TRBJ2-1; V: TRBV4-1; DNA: TGCGCCAGCAGCCAAGATTCGGGACTAGCGGAATACAATGAGCAGTTCTTC; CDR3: CASSQDSGLAEYNEQFF
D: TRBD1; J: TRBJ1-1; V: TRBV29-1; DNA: TGCAGCGTTGAAGATCAGGGACAGGGCCACACTGAAGCTTTCTTT; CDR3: CSVEDQGQGHTEAFF